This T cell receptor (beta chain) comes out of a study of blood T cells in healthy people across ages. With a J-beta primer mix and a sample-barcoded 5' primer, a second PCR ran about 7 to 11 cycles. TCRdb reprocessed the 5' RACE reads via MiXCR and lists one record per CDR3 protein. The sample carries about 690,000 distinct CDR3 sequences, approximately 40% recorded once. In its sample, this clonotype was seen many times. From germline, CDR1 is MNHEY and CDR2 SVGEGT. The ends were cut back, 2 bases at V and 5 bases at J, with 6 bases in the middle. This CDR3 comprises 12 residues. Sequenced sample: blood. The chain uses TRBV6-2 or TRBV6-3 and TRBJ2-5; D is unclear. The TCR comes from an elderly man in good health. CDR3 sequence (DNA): TGTGCCAGCAGTTACGCCTCGGAGACCCAGTACTTC. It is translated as CASSYASETQYF.